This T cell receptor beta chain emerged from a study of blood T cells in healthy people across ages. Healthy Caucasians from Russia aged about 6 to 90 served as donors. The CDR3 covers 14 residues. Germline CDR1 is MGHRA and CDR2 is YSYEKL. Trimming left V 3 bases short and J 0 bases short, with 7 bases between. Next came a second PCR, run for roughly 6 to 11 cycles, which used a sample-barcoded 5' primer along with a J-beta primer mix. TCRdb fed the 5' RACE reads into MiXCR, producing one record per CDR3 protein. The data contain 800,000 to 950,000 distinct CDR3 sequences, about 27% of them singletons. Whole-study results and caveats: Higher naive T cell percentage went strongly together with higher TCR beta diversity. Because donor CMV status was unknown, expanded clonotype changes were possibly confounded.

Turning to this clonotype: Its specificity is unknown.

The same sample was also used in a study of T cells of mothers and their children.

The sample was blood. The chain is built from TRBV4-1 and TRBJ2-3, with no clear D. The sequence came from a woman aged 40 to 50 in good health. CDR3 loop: CASSQGVSTDTQYF. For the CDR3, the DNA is TGCGCCAGCAGCCAGGGCGTTAGCACAGATACGCAGTATTTT.